Listed here are 7 T cell receptor beta chains from one sample, sequenced in a study of T cell responses to AZD1222 COVID-19 vaccine. The method was immunoSEQ multiplex PCR; TCRdb's version includes in-frame clones alone and lacks a portion of them. The repertoire consists of roughly 95,000 clones, with 88% occurring once and the leading ten covering approximately 2.8%. Sample: peripheral blood, taken on day 0 of AZD1222 vaccination. Every receptor here comes from an adult in good health.

The chain combines TRBV18 with TRBJ2-7; 7 nucleotides agree with TRBD1. CDR3 length: 15 residues. With V trimmed by 4 bases and J by 7 bases, 13 bases remained unmatched. Germline CDR1 and CDR2: KGHSH and LQKENI. CDR3 region: CASSRDRTGETEQYF. In DNA form, the CDR3 reads TGTGCCAGCTCACGGGATAGGACAGGTGAAACGGAGCAGTACTTC.

The rearrangement links TRBV30 to TRBJ1-6; D is undetermined. CDR1 is GTSNPN and CDR2 is SVGIG in the germline V gene (reference sequence). Trimming pared 4 bases from V and 7 bases from J, leaving 17 bases between. This CDR3 contains 15 residues. DNA of the CDR3: TGTGCCTGGACTTGGGCGGGCAGACTGAATTCACCCCTCCACTTT. Residues: CAWTWAGRLNSPLHF.

The V and J genes are TRBV28 and TRBJ2-2; the D is unclear. Germline V gene data show CDR1 as MDHEN and CDR2 as SYDVKM. V was pared by 3 bases and J by 5 bases, with 16 bases between. There are 16 residues in the CDR3. CDR3 residues: CASSFLDGPGTGELFF. The DNA for the CDR3 is TGTGCCAGCAGTTTCCTTGACGGACCCGGAACCGGGGAGCTGTTTTTT.

In this sample, this clone turned up once. The chain couples TRBV7-3 to TRBJ2-1; possibly TRBD2 for D (6 bases). The germline V gene encodes CDR1 SGHTA and CDR2 FQGTGA. V was shortened by 5 bases and J by 8 bases, with 19 bases between the two germline ends. CDR3 length: 15 residues. The CDR3 coding sequence is TGTGCCAGCAGCAGATCGGGACTTAAGCCCGATGAGCAGTTCTTC. Protein: CASSRSGLKPDEQFF. The full variable domain, completed using reference TRBV7-3 and TRBJ2-1, is GAGVSQTPSNKVTEKGKYVELRCDPISGHTALYWYRQSLGQGPEFLIYFQGTGAADDSGLPNDRFFAVRPEGSVSTLKIQRTERGDSAVYLCASSRSGLKPDEQFFGPGTRLTVL.

The rearrangement joins TRBV19 to TRBJ1-2; 12 positions match TRBD1. CDR1 is LNHDA, CDR2 SQIVND, per germline (reference sequence). With 8 bases clipped from V and 5 bases from J, the junction kept 9 bases outside the gene matches. The CDR3 sequence is 15 residues long. The CDR3 spells CASRPGTGGAYGYTF. In DNA, the CDR3 is TGTGCCAGTCGACCAGGGACAGGGGGCGCGTATGGCTACACCTTC.

The chain joins TRBV29-1 to TRBJ2-4, with 9 bases aligning to TRBD2. The CDR3 length is 14 residues. V was clipped by 4 bases and J by 1 base; unmatched bases: 2. Germline V gene data show CDR1 as SQVTM and CDR2 as ANQGSEA. The chain's CDR3 is CSVAAGGAKNIQYF. In DNA form, the CDR3 reads TGCAGCGTTGCGGCGGGAGGGGCCAAAAACATTCAGTACTTC.

The chain carries TRBV4-1 and TRBJ2-5; the D gene is possibly TRBD1 (5 bases). The CDR3 is 14 amino acids. V lost 3 bases and J 5 bases, leaving 13 bases between the germline ends. Germline V gene data show CDR1 as MGHRA and CDR2 as YSYEKL. CDR3 residues: CASSHPQGLETQYF. The CDR3 DNA is TGCGCCAGCAGCCACCCCCAGGGATTGGAGACCCAGTACTTC.